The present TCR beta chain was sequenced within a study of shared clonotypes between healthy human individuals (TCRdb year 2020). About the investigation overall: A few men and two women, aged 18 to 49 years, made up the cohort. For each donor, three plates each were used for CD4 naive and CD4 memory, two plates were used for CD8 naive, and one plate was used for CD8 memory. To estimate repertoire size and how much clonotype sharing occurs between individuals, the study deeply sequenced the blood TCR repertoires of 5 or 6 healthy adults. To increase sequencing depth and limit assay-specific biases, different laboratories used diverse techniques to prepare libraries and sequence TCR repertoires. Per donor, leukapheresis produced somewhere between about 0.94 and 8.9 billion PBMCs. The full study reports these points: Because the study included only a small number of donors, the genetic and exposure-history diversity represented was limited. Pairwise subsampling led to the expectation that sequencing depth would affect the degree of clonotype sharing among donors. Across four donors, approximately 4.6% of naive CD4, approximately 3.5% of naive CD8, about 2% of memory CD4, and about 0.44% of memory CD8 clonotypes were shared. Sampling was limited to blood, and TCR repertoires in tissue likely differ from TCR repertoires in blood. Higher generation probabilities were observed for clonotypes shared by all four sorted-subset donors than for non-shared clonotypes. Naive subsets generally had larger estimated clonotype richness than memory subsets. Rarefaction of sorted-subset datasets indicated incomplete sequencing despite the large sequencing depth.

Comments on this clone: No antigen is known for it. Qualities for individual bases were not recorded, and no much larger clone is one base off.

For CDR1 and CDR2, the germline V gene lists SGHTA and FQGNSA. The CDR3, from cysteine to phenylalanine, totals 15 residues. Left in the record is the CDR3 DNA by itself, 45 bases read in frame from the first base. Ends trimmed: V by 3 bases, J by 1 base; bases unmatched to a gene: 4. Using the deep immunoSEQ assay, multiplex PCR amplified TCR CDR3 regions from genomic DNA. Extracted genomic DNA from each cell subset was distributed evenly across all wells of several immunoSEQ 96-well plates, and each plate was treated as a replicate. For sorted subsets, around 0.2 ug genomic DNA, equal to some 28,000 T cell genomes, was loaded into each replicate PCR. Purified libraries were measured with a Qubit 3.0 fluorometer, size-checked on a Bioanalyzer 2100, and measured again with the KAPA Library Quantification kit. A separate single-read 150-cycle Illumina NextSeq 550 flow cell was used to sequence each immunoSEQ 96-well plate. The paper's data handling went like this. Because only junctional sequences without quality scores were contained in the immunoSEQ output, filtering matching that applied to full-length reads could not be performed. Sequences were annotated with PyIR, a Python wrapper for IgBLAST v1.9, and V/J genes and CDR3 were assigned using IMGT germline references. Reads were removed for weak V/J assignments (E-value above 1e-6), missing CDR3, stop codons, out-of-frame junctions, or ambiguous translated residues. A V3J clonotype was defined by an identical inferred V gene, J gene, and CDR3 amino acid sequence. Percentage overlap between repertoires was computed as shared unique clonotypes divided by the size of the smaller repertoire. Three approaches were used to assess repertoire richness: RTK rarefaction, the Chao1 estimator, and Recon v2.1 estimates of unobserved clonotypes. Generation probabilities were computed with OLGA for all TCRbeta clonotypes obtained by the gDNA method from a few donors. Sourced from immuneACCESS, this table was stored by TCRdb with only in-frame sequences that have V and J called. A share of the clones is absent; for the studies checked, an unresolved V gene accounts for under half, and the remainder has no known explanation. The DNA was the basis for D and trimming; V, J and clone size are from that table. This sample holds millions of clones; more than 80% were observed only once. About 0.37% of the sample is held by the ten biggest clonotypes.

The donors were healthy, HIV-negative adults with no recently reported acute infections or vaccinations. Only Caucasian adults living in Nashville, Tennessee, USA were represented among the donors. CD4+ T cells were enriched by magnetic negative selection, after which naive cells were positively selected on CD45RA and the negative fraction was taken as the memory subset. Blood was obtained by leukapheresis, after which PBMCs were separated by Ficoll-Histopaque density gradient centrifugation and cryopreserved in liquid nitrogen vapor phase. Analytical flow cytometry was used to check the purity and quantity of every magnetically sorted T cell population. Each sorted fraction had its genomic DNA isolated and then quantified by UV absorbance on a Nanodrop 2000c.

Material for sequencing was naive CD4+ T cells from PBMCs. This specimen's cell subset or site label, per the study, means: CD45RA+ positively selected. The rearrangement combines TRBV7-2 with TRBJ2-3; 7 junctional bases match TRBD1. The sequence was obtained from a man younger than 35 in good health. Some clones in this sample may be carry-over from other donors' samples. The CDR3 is CASSFYGQGTDTQYF. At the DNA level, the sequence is TGTGCCAGCAGCTTCTACGGACAGGGCACAGATACGCAGTATTTT.